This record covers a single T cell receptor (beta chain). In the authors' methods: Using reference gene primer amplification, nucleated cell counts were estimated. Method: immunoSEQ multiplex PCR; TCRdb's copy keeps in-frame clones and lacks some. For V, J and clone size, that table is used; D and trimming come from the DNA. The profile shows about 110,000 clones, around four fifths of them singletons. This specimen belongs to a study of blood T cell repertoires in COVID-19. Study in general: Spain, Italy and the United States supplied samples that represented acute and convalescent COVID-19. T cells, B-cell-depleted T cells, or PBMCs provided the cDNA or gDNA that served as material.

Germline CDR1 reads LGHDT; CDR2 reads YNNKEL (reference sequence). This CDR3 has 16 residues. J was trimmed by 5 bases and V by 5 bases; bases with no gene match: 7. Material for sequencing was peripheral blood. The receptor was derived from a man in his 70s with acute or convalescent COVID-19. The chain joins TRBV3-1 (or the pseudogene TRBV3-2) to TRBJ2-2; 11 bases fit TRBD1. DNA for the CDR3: TGTGCCAGCAGCTCCCGGGACAGGGGGGGGACCGGGGAGCTGTTTTTT. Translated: CASSSRDRGGTGELFF.